A single T cell receptor beta chain is shown here with its context. The sample comes from a study of cytomegalovirus exposure and HLA in healthy donors. Study context: An earlier analysis identified some 110 million unique TCR beta sequences in about 179 million T cells.

The PCR had 60 Vbeta and 13 Jbeta primers. Libraries were prepared by immunoSEQ multiplex PCR; TCRdb keeps only in-frame clonotypes and omits some of them. The sample contains fewer than 90,000 clones, 78% of which appear only once. This TCR derives from a male donor in good health and CMV-seropositive. Sample: PBMCs.

The CDR3 protein is CASRGPRQYF. The CDR3 DNA sequence: TGTGCCAGCAGGGGCCCACGCCAGTATTTT. The rearrangement links TRBV2 to TRBJ2-3, with D uncertain. This CDR3 region has 10 residues. Looked up from germline, CDR1 is SNHLY and CDR2 is FYNNEI. V dropped 6 bases and J dropped 12 bases, with 10 bases sitting between them.